This T cell receptor beta chain derives from a study of early stage breast cancer tumors. Study overall: Most of the 16 invasive tumors were ER+, PR+ and HER2-.

To note about this clone: Its antigen remains unknown.

The protocol was immunoSEQ multiplex PCR, while the TCRdb copy is restricted to in-frame clones and leaves out a portion. The sample contains tens of thousands of clones, approximately 80% of which appear only once. General study results and limits: Comparing each tissue with blood distinguished tumor from normal in 14 of 16 patients. Compared with adjacent normal breast, tumors showed around 2.5-fold denser, more clonal T cells.

The material sequenced was blood. The receptor was isolated from a young adult with breast cancer.

CDR3 sequence: CASSGRAGVEQYF. DNA for the CDR3: TGTGCCAGCAGCGGACGAGCGGGAGTCGAGCAGTACTTC. The genes are TRBV7-2 and TRBJ2-7, with 8 bases identical to TRBD2. V lost 5 bases to trimming and J lost 6 bases; unmatched junction nucleotides: 6. Germline loops: CDR1 SGHTA, CDR2 FQGNSA. The CDR3 length is 13 residues. The full variable domain, rest sourced from reference TRBV7-2 and TRBJ2-7, is GAGVSQSPSNKVTEKGKDVELRCDPISGHTALYWYRQSLGQGLEFLIYFQGNSAPDKSGLPSDRFSAERTGGSVSTLTIQRTQQEDSAVYLCASSGRAGVEQYFGPGTRLTVT.